This T cell receptor (beta chain) emerged from a study of sequential checkpoint blockade in melanoma. Treatment denoted: randomized to nivolumab then ipilimumab (arm A) or the reverse (arm B). This clone was counted only a few times. Profiled with immunoSEQ multiplex PCR; TCRdb holds only in-frame clones, not every one. The sample includes 2,500 to 3,000 clones, 21% seen only once; the top ten take 43%. The junction had 3 bases not matched to a gene; V was cut back by 5 bases and J by 6 bases. The CDR3 loop spans 15 amino acids. Germline assignment: CDR1 SGHNT and CDR2 YENEEA. This sequence joins TRBV11-3 and TRBJ2-2; 13 bases align to TRBD2. The specimen comprised tumor tissue (inferred from file names), sampled from a patient given nivolumab and ipilimumab in sequence. The sequence derives from a human patient with melanoma. Some clones in this sample may be carry-over from other donors' samples. As DNA, the CDR3 is TGTGCCAGCAGCACCACTAGCGGGGGGGCCGGGGAGCTGTTTTTT. It is translated as CASSTTSGGAGELFF.